This T cell receptor beta chain was sequenced during a study of early T cells in non-severe SARS-CoV-2 infection. Individual cDNA molecules each received unique molecular identifiers attached to them. A single record per CDR3 protein comes from TCRdb applying MiXCR to the 5' RACE reads. The sample lists roughly 38,000 distinct CDR3 sequences, 5% to 6.5% occurring once. This CDR3 has 14 residues. V was clipped by 4 bases and J by 2 bases, with 9 bases between them. Germline CDR1 SEHNR, CDR2 FQNEAQ (reference sequence). The chain joins TRBV7-9 to TRBJ1-5, with D perhaps matching TRBD1 (6 bases). The receptor was derived from an adult who was a healthcare worker with PCR-confirmed SARS-CoV-2 infection or an uninfected control (not recorded which). The material sequenced was whole blood. For the CDR3, the DNA is TGTGCCAGCAGCTCTCCAGGGGGCAATCAGCCCCAGCATTTT. It codes for CASSSPGGNQPQHF.